This T cell receptor (beta chain) derives from a study of blood T cell repertoires in COVID-19. Study-level information: Italy, Spain and the United States were the sources of the convalescent and acute COVID-19 samples. Nucleic acid was either cDNA or gDNA, and it came from T cells, B-cell-depleted T cells, or PBMCs.

The assay was immunoSEQ multiplex PCR, and TCRdb's table has in-frame clones only and misses some. The sample includes around 130,000 clones, 87% of them seen just once. CDR3 length: 13 residues. In germline, CDR1 is SQVTM, CDR2 ANQGSEA. Trimming left V 6 bases short and J 3 bases short, with 15 bases between. The chain couples TRBV29-1 to TRBJ2-7; D is possibly TRBD2 (6 bases). The source material was peripheral blood. The source is a woman in her forties or fifties with acute or convalescent COVID-19. The CDR3 sequence: CSVRRVGGYEQYF. CDR3 bases: TGCAGCGTGAGGAGGGTCGGCGGCTACGAGCAGTACTTC.